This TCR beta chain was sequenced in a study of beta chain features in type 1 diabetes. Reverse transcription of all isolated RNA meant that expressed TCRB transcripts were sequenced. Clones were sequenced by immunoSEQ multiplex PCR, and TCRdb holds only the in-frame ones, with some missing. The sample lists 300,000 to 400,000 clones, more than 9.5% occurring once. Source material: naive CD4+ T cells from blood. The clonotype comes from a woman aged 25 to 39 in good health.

DNA for the CDR3: TGTGCCAGCAGCCCCGCGGACAGGGGGGGCGATGAGCAGTTCTTC. Protein product: CASSPADRGGDEQFF. The J gene is TRBJ2-1, the V gene TRBV7-3, with 10 bases that match TRBD1. V lost 5 bases to trimming and J lost 8 bases; unmatched junction nucleotides: 9. The V gene's germline CDR1 is SGHTA and CDR2 FQGTGA. The CDR3 length is 15 residues.